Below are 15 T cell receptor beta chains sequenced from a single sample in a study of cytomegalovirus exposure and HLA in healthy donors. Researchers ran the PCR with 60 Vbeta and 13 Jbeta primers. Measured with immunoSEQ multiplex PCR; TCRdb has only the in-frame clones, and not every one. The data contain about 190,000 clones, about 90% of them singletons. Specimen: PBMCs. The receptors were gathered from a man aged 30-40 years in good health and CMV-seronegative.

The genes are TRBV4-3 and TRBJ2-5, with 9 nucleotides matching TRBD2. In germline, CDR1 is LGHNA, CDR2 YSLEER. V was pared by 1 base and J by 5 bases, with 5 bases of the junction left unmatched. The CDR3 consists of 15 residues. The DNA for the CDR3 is TGCGCCAGCAGCCAAGTGTGGCTAGCGGGGGAGACCCAGTACTTC. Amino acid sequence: CASSQVWLAGETQYF.

The DNA for the CDR3 is TGTGCCTGGAGTGTGAATAGCGACGAGCAGTACTTC. It is translated as CAWSVNSDEQYF. This chain links TRBV30 with TRBJ2-7, with a weak D call TRBD2 (5 bases). The CDR3 loop spans 12 amino acids. Trimming left V 0 bases short and J 5 bases short, with 8 bases between. Germline V gene lookup returns CDR1 GTSNPN and CDR2 SVGIG (reference sequence). Full variable domain (missing parts from reference TRBV30 and TRBJ2-7): SQTIHQWPATLVQPVGSPLSLECTVEGTSNPNLYWYRQAAGRGLQLLFYSVGIGQISSEVPQNLSASRPQDRQFILSSKKLLLSDSGFYLCAWSVNSDEQYFGPGTRLTVT.

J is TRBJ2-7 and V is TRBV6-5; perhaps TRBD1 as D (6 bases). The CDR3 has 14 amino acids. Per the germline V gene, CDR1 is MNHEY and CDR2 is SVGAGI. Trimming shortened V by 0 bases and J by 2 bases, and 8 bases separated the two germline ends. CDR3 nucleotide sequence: TGTGCCAGCAGTTACTCGTGGGGGCCCTACGAGCAGTACTTC. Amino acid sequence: CASSYSWGPYEQYF.

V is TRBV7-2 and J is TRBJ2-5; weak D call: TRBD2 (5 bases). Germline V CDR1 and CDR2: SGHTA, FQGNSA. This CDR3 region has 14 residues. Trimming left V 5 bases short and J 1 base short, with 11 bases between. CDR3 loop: CASSNGLFQETQYF. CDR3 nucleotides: TGTGCCAGCAGCAACGGACTCTTCCAAGAGACCCAGTACTTC.

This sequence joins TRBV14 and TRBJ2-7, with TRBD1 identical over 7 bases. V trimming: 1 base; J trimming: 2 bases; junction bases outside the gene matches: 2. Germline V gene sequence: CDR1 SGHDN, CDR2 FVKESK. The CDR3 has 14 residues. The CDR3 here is CASSQGTGPYEQYF. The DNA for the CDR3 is TGTGCCAGCAGCCAAGGGACAGGACCCTACGAGCAGTACTTC.

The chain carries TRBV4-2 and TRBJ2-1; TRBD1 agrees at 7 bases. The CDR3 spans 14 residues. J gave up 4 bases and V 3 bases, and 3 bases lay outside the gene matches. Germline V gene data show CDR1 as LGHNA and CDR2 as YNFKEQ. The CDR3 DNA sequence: TGTGCCAGCAGCCACAGACAGGGATACAATGAGCAGTTCTTC. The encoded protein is CASSHRQGYNEQFF.

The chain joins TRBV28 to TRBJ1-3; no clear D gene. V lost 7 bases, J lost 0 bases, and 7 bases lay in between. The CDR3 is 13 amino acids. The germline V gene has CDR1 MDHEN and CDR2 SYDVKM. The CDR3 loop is CASTLSSGNTIYF. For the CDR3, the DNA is TGTGCCAGCACTTTGAGCTCTGGAAACACCATATATTTT.

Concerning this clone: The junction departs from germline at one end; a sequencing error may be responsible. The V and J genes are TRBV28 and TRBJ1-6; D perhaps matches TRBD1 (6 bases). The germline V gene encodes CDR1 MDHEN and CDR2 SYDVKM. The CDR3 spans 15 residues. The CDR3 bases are TGTGCCAGCAGTTTCCGTACAGGGCTTAATTCGCCCCTCCACTTT. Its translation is CASSFRTGLNSPLHF.

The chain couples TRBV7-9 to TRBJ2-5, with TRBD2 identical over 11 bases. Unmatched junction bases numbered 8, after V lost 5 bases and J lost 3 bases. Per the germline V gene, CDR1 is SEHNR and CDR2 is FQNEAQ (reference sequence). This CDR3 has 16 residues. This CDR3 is CASSPRVLAGEETQYF. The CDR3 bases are TGTGCCAGCAGCCCCCGGGTACTAGCGGGGGAAGAGACCCAGTACTTC.

CDR3 residues: CASGSLESGNTEAFF. The CDR3 DNA reads as TGTGCCAGCGGTTCACTAGAATCAGGGAACACTGAAGCTTTCTTT. The rearrangement links TRBV7-9 to TRBJ1-1; no firm D call. The germline gives CDR1 SEHNR, CDR2 FQNEAQ (reference sequence). This CDR3 region has 15 residues. The V gene lost 8 bases and the J gene lost 1 base, with 17 bases spanning the gap.

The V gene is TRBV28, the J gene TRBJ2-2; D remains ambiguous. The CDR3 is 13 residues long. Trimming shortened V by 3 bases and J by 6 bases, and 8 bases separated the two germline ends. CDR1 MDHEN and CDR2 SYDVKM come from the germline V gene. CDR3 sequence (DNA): TGTGCCAGCAGTTTCCGGGTTGCCGGGGAGCTGTTTTTT. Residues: CASSFRVAGELFF.

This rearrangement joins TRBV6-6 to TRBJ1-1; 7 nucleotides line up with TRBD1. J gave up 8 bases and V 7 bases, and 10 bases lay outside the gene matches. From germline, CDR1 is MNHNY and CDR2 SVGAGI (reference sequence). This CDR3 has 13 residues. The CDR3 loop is CASNNRGTEEAFF. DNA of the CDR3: TGTGCCAGCAATAATAGGGGGACAGAAGAAGCTTTCTTT.

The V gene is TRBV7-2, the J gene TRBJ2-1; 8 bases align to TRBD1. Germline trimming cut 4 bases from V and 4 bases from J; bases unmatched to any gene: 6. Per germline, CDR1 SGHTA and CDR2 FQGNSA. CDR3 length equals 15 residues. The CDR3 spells CASSSDRATYNEQFF. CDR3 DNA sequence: TGTGCCAGCAGCTCGGACAGGGCAACTTACAATGAGCAGTTCTTC.

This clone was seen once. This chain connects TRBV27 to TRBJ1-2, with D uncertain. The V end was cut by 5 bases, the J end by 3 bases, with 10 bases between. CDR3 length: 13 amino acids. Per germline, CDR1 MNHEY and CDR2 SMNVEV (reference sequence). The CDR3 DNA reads TGTGCCAGCAGTCCCTCGGGGTACTATGGCTACACCTTC. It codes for CASSPSGYYGYTF.

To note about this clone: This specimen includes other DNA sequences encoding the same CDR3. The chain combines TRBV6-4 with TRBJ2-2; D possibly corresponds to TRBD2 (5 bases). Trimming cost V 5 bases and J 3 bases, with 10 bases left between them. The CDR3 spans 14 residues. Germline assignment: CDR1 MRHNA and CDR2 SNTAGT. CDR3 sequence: CASSLDGDTGELFF. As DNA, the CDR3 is TGTGCCAGCAGTTTGGACGGGGACACCGGGGAGCTGTTTTTT.